These T cell receptor beta chains were read from a single sample in a study of blood T cell repertoires in COVID-19. Data came from immunoSEQ multiplex PCR; TCRdb stores just in-frame clones and leaves some out. The data show roughly 14,000 clones, roughly 89% seen once. Sequences were obtained from peripheral blood. The receptors were gathered from a human donor in a cohort sampled during active COVID-19. CDR3s include the opening cysteine and the closing phenylalanine or tryptophan. Each record gives: V gene, J gene, CDR3 protein.

V: TRBV3-1/TRBV3-2; J: TRBJ1-6; CDR3: CASSLQGYNSPLHF
V: TRBV3-1/TRBV3-2; J: TRBJ1-2; CDR3: CASSHRQALYGYTF
V: TRBV19; J: TRBJ2-7; CDR3: CASSIARGFVHEQYF
V: TRBV4-3; J: TRBJ2-7; CDR3: CASSQTSGPTYEQYF
V: TRBV5-1; J: TRBJ1-3; CDR3: CASSLTGDSGNTIYF
V: TRBV19; J: TRBJ1-2; CDR3: CASSIGGSGYTF
V: TRBV4-2; J: TRBJ1-5; CDR3: CASSQEEGGDSNQPQHF
V: TRBV28; J: TRBJ2-4; CDR3: CASSPQTGEKNIQYF
V: TRBV27; J: TRBJ2-1; CDR3: CASSKRLIAGGRDNEQFF
V: TRBV7-9; J: TRBJ1-5; CDR3: CASSSTDRAGQPQHF
V: TRBV15; J: TRBJ1-1; CDR3: CATSVASQAVAFF
V: TRBV9; J: TRBJ2-1; CDR3: CASSFSVGEQFF
V: TRBV2; J: TRBJ2-5; CDR3: CASNYRPGSDKETQYF
V: TRBV7-2; J: TRBJ2-3; CDR3: CASSSLAGGQSDTQYF
V: TRBV29-1; J: TRBJ2-5; CDR3: CSVGVEVAGGYF
V: TRBV12-3/TRBV12-4; J: TRBJ1-2; CDR3: CASSPSRAVDTF
V: TRBV3-1/TRBV3-2; J: TRBJ2-1; CDR3: CASRPFSGGLDVDEQFF
V: TRBV5-1; J: TRBJ2-2; CDR3: CASRTTPGVDTGELFF
V: TRBV2; J: TRBJ2-5; CDR3: CASREVGTSGMQETQYF
V: TRBV7-9; J: TRBJ1-2; CDR3: CASSSDVRGYYGYTF
V: TRBV7-2; J: TRBJ1-1; CDR3: CASSSGHYAEAFF
V: TRBV7-2; J: TRBJ1-1; CDR3: CASSLTGIPRVEAFF
V: TRBV11-3; J: TRBJ2-7; CDR3: CASRHTSGNSYEQYF
V: TRBV7-9; J: TRBJ2-5; CDR3: CASSGLGETQYF
V: TRBV2; J: TRBJ2-3; CDR3: CASSIGQGTDTQYF
V: TRBV7-8; J: TRBJ1-5; CDR3: CASSLVGTGGGGGNQPQHF
V: TRBV18; J: TRBJ2-2; CDR3: CASSLSGGFNTGELFF
V: TRBV28; J: TRBJ1-5; CDR3: CASSPGTGRQPQHF
V: TRBV28; J: TRBJ2-7; CDR3: CASRSGYREQYF
V: TRBV5-5; J: TRBJ2-1; CDR3: CARPGGESPYNEQFF
V: TRBV7-9; J: TRBJ2-3; CDR3: CASPPPGLEESDTQYF
V: TRBV6-5; J: TRBJ2-1; CDR3: CASSGRDRVYNEQFF
V: TRBV10-1; J: TRBJ2-3; CDR3: CASRKRPSAGAPLQVPSTDTQYF
V: TRBV28; J: TRBJ2-7; CDR3: CASTVMGGGLASHEQYF
V: TRBV7-8; J: TRBJ1-3; CDR3: CASSSPDRGNTIYF
V: TRBV5-4; J: TRBJ2-7; CDR3: CASSSAETGGYEQYF
V: TRBV5-6; J: TRBJ2-1; CDR3: CASSILTGTWYEQFF
V: TRBV9; J: TRBJ2-5; CDR3: CASSVDGRAGGTQYF
V: TRBV6-1; J: TRBJ1-2; CDR3: CASSGAGGAIPRGYTF
V: TRBV6-1; J: TRBJ2-7; CDR3: CASSDSYEQYF
V: TRBV6-4; J: TRBJ2-7; CDR3: CASSDLAGRPQYF
V: TRBV5-1; J: TRBJ2-5; CDR3: CASSLSGGVQETQYF
V: TRBV24-1; J: TRBJ1-2; CDR3: CATSDFDTFYGYTF
V: TRBV9; J: TRBJ2-1; CDR3: CASSGPTGNDEQFF
V: TRBV6-5; J: TRBJ1-2; CDR3: CASSYSEGGAGGYTF